What follows are 22 T cell receptor beta chains derived from one specimen sequenced in a study of T cell changes during pregnancy in multiple sclerosis. Produced via immunoSEQ multiplex PCR; TCRdb's table is partial and in-frame only. Of about 50,000 clones listed, over 80% are singletons. The sequenced sample was CD4+ T cells from peripheral blood mononuclear cells, obtained in the third trimester of pregnancy. These receptors were obtained from a female donor with multiple sclerosis, enrolled in a pregnancy study.

The V gene is TRBV15, the J gene TRBJ2-2; D is perhaps TRBD2 (6 bases). Germline V gene sequence: CDR1 LNHNV, CDR2 YYDKDF (reference sequence). V shed 3 bases and J shed 0 bases, with 14 bases lying between them. The CDR3 consists of 17 residues. The CDR3 loop reads CATSSPRTITNTGELFF. CDR3 nucleotide sequence: TGTGCCACCAGCAGTCCCCGGACTATAACGAACACCGGGGAGCTGTTTTTT.

The chain combines TRBV7-2 with TRBJ2-1, with 9 bases identical to TRBD2. The germline V gene has CDR1 SGHTA and CDR2 FQGNSA. The CDR3 runs to 16 residues. Germline trimming cut 0 bases from V and 6 bases from J; bases unmatched to any gene: 6. CDR3 nucleotides: TGTGCCAGCAGCTTAGCGGGCGCGGGGGGGATCAATGAGCAGTTCTTC. This encodes CASSLAGAGGINEQFF.

V is TRBV7-8 and J is TRBJ1-2; D is uncertain. The CDR3 is 14 amino acids. The V end lost 1 base, the J end lost 2 bases, and 8 bases lay between the germline ends. The V gene's germline CDR1 is SGHVS and CDR2 FQNEAQ. The CDR3 DNA is TGTGCCAGCAGCTTAGGCGCGGCCAACTATGGCTACACCTTC. Translating gives CASSLGAANYGYTF.

The CDR3 sequence is CASSDSVFQGALQGYTF. Written as DNA, the CDR3 is TGTGCCAGCAGTGACTCGGTATTCCAGGGGGCCCTCCAGGGCTACACCTTC. The chain employs TRBV6-4 and TRBJ1-2, with 8 bases that match TRBD1. V shed 0 bases and J 8 bases; nucleotides not matched to a gene: 14. CDR3 length: 17 amino acids. Germline loops: CDR1 MRHNA, CDR2 SNTAGT.

This clone was recorded only once. The V and J genes are TRBV7-2 and TRBJ2-7; 12 bases align to TRBD2. The CDR3 runs 17 residues. Germline V gene data show CDR1 as SGHTA and CDR2 as FQGNSA. Trimming took 5 bases from V and 4 from J; bases not matched to a gene: 12. CDR3 coding DNA: TGTGCCAGCAGCCCGAGGACTAGCGGGATAGGAAAATACGAGCAGTACTTC. Translating gives CASSPRTSGIGKYEQYF.

This chain uses TRBV6-1 with TRBJ2-2; perhaps TRBD1 as D (6 bases). The CDR3 consists of 15 residues. Germline assignment: CDR1 MNHNS and CDR2 SASEGT. Trimming removed 3 bases from V and 4 bases from J, with 12 bases in between. CDR3 DNA sequence: TGTGCCAGCAGTGAGCGCAGGGGTGGCACCGGGGAGCTGTTTTTT. The encoded protein is CASSERRGGTGELFF.

The chain combines TRBV6-5 with TRBJ2-7; 7 positions agree with TRBD1. CDR3 length: 13 amino acids. J lost 1 base, V lost 7 bases, and 4 bases had no gene match. Germline lookup yields CDR1 MNHEY and CDR2 SVGAGI. The CDR3 loop is CASMGDRSYEQYF. The CDR3 DNA reads as TGTGCCAGCATGGGGGACAGATCCTACGAGCAGTACTTC.

This chain links TRBV6-1 with TRBJ1-5; D possibly corresponds to TRBD1 (6 bases). CDR1 and CDR2 from the germline V gene are MNHNS and SASEGT. The CDR3 has 16 amino acids. The V end lost 4 bases, the J end lost 1 base, and 14 bases lay between the germline ends. For the CDR3, the DNA is TGTGCCAGCAGTGGAACTCAAAGGGGGAGCAATCAGCCCCAGCATTTT. Translating gives CASSGTQRGSNQPQHF.

This clone was counted once. This sequence joins TRBV19 and TRBJ2-7, with D unresolved. The CDR3 loop spans 15 amino acids. The germline V gene has CDR1 LNHDA and CDR2 SQIVND (reference sequence). The V end lost 3 bases, the J end lost 0 bases, and 12 bases lay between the germline ends. CDR3 protein: CASSMATASSYEQYF. For the CDR3, the DNA is TGTGCCAGTAGTATGGCGACCGCTAGCTCCTACGAGCAGTACTTC. The full variable domain, rest sourced from reference TRBV19 and TRBJ2-7, is DGGITQSPKYLFRKEGQNVTLSCEQNLNHDAMYWYRQDPGQGLRLIYYSQIVNDFQKGDIAEGYSVSREKKESFPLTVTSAQKNPTAFYLCASSMATASSYEQYFGPGTRLTVT.

V gene TRBV12-5 combines with J gene TRBJ2-1, with D possibly TRBD1 on 5 matching bases. There are 14 residues in the CDR3. Trimming removed 5 bases from V and 2 bases from J, with 10 bases in between. Per germline, CDR1 LGHNT and CDR2 FRNRAP. The CDR3, as DNA: TGTGCTAGTGGTCAGGGTTGGCCCTACAATGAGCAGTTCTTC. This translates into CASGQGWPYNEQFF.

DNA of the CDR3: TGTGCCAGTAGTCAAGGGGACAGGGGGGGCTCTGGGGCCAACGTCCTGACTTTC. Residues: CASSQGDRGGSGANVLTF. This chain joins TRBV19 and TRBJ2-6, with 11 positions matching TRBD1. Germline V gene sequence: CDR1 LNHDA, CDR2 SQIVND (reference sequence). Germline trimming cut 5 bases from V and 0 bases from J; bases unmatched to any gene: 6. This CDR3 has 18 residues.

CDR3 protein: CASSSGTGPYEQYF. CDR3 in DNA: TGTGCCAGCTCGTCCGGGACAGGACCCTACGAGCAGTACTTC. V gene TRBV18 combines with J gene TRBJ2-7; TRBD1 matches 8 bases. This CDR3 contains 14 residues. Germline-derived CDR1 and CDR2 are KGHSH and LQKENI. J gave up 2 bases and V 6 bases, and 6 bases lay outside the gene matches. The variable domain in full, completed from reference TRBV18 and TRBJ2-7, reads NAGVMQNPRHLVRRRGQEARLRCSPMKGHSHVYWYRQLPEEGLKFMVYLQKENIIDESGMPKERFSAEFPKEGPSILRIQQVVRGDSAAYFCASSSGTGPYEQYFGPGTRLTVT.

The V call is TRBV2, the J call TRBJ1-6; D gene uncertain. Germline assignment: CDR1 SNHLY and CDR2 FYNNEI. CDR3 length equals 13 residues. The V end was cut by 4 bases, the J end by 8 bases, with 9 bases between. CDR3 loop: CASSGAADSPLHF. In DNA, the CDR3 is TGTGCCAGCAGTGGGGCAGCGGATTCACCCCTCCACTTT.

The chain uses TRBV6-4 and TRBJ2-2; the D gene is possibly TRBD1 (5 bases). The V end lost 5 bases, the J end lost 8 bases, and 21 bases lay between the germline ends. CDR1 is MRHNA and CDR2 is SNTAGT in the germline V gene. CDR3 size: 16 residues. The CDR3 DNA reads TGTGCCAGCAGTTCGCAGGGTCTGGCCATGAGGGGGGAGCTGTTTTTT. Its translation is CASSSQGLAMRGELFF.

The CDR3 protein is CASSQGDRVQNEKLFF. The CDR3 DNA follows: TGTGCCAGCAGCCAAGGGGACAGGGTCCAAAATGAAAAACTGTTTTTT. The chain has TRBV14 and TRBJ1-4, with 9 bases lining up with TRBD1. The CDR3 totals 16 residues. The germline V gene encodes CDR1 SGHDN and CDR2 FVKESK. With 1 base clipped from V and 5 bases from J, the junction kept 5 bases outside the gene matches.

This chain links TRBV27 with TRBJ1-5; D remains ambiguous. This CDR3 is 13 amino acids long. CDR1 MNHEY and CDR2 SMNVEV come from the germline V gene (reference sequence). With 0 bases removed from V and 4 bases from J, the gap between germline ends came to 4 bases. Here the CDR3 reads CASSLSRNQPQHF. The DNA of the CDR3 is TGTGCCAGCAGTTTATCGAGAAATCAGCCCCAGCATTTT.

V usage is TRBV29-1 and J usage is TRBJ1-4, with D perhaps TRBD1 (5 bases). CDR1 SQVTM and CDR2 ANQGSEA come from the germline V gene. The CDR3 runs to 13 residues. V lost 1 base, J lost 5 bases, and 8 bases lay in between. DNA for the CDR3: TGCAGCGTTGAAGGCAGGGAAAATGAAAAACTGTTTTTT. Its protein product is CSVEGRENEKLFF.

The V gene is TRBV6-1, the J gene TRBJ2-2, with TRBD1 matching 10 bases. Trimming removed 10 bases from V and 0 bases from J; junction bases left unmatched: 5. This CDR3 comprises 15 residues. Germline V lookup: CDR1 MNHNS, CDR2 SASEGT. Here the CDR3 reads CATRQGAANTGELFF. DNA for the CDR3: TGTGCCACCCGACAGGGGGCGGCGAACACCGGGGAGCTGTTTTTT.

The genes are TRBV6-5 and TRBJ2-7; D ambiguous. The CDR3 sequence is 15 residues long. Trimming removed 0 bases from V and 2 bases from J, with 11 bases in between. Looked up from germline, CDR1 is MNHEY and CDR2 is SVGAGI. The CDR3 nucleotides are TGTGCCAGCAGTTACTCAACACAGACACCCTACGAGCAGTACTTC. This gives the protein CASSYSTQTPYEQYF.

The J gene is TRBJ1-2, the V gene TRBV6-5, with TRBD1 matching 7 bases. Germline loops: CDR1 MNHEY, CDR2 SVGAGI. The CDR3 has 14 amino acids. V dropped 6 bases and J dropped 3; count of bases not matched to a gene: 7. This CDR3 is CASRPTGAHYGYTF. The CDR3 DNA reads TGTGCCAGCAGGCCAACAGGGGCTCACTATGGCTACACCTTC.

The chain joins TRBV4-2 to TRBJ2-2; the match to TRBD1 covers 8 bases. Losses at the gene ends were 4 bases for V and 0 bases for J; bases not matched to a gene: 10. The CDR3 totals 18 residues. The germline gives CDR1 LGHNA, CDR2 YNFKEQ. This chain's CDR3 is CASSLRPNRGTNTGELFF. The CDR3 nucleotides are TGTGCCAGCAGCCTGCGCCCAAACAGGGGGACGAACACCGGGGAGCTGTTTTTT.

The table lists this clone with a count of one. This chain uses TRBV4-3 with TRBJ1-3; tentatively, D is TRBD1 (5 bases). This CDR3 has 15 amino acids. Germline V CDR1 and CDR2: LGHNA, YSLEER. V was cut by 4 bases and J by 2 bases, with 12 bases left in between. Written as DNA, the CDR3 is TGCGCCAGCAGCCGAGACGGGACTCCTGGAAACACCATATATTTT. Amino acid sequence: CASSRDGTPGNTIYF.